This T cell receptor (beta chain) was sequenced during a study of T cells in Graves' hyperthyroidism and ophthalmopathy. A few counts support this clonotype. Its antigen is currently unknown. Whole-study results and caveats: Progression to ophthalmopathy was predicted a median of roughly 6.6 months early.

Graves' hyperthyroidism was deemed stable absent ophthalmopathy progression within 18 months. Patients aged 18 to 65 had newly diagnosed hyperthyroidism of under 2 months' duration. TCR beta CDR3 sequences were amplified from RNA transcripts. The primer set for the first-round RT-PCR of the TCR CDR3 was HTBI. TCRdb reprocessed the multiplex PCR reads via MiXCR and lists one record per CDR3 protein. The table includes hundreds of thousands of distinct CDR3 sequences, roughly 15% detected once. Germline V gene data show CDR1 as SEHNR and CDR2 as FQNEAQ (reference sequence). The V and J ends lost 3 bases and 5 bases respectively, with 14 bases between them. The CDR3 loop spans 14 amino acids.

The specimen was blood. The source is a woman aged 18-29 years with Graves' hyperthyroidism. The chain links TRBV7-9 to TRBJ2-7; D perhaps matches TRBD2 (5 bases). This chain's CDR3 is CASSFGGSGHEQYF. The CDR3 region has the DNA TGTGCCAGCAGCTTCGGTGGGAGTGGGCACGAGCAGTACTTC.